These 14 T cell receptor beta chains were sequenced from one sample in a study of T cells in women clearing cervical HPV infection. Produced via immunoSEQ multiplex PCR; TCRdb's table is partial and in-frame only. The sample table sets out roughly 28,000 clones. Material: blood buffy coat. The receptors here all came from a woman between 18 and 70 years old with a cervical HPV16 infection that either progressed to CIN3+ or cleared (not recorded which).

CDR3 DNA, as far as it was read: TGCAGTGCTAGACAGGGGCCCTACAATGAG. It is translated as CSARQGPYNE. The whole CDR3 sequence is CSARQGPYNEQFF. The chain combines TRBV20-1 with TRBJ2-1, with D tentatively TRBD1 (6 bases). The read comes to an end 3 residues before the CDR3 does, leaving the germline J gene to fill in the end. Germline-derived CDR1 and CDR2 are DFQATT and SNEGSKA (reference sequence). CDR3 length: 13 residues. The V end was cut by 2 bases, the J end by 2 bases, with 7 bases between.

Regarding this clone: From the germline J gene comes the end of the CDR3, since the read stops 3 residues before it. The gene calls are TRBV29-1 and TRBJ2-1; 11 positions match TRBD2. V was pared by 6 bases and J by 9 bases, with 7 bases of the junction left unmatched. Germline V CDR1 and CDR2: SQVTM, ANQGSEA. The CDR3 covers 13 residues. CDR3 protein: CSVSTSGTSEQFF. The part of the CDR3 DNA that was read is TGCAGCGTATCGACTAGCGGGACTTCTGAG.

About this clone itself: The read finishes 3 residues shy of the CDR3 end, and the germline J gene is used to complete it. The chain uses TRBV5-1 and TRBJ1-2; TRBD1 matches at 7 bases. The germline V gene encodes CDR1 SGHRS and CDR2 YFSETQ. CDR3 length: 15 residues. CDR3 bases read: TGCGCCAGCAGCTTGCAGGTTGAGGGGGCGGCGGGC. This translates into CASSLQVEGAAG. The full CDR3 sequence reads CASSLQVEGAAGYTF.

Comments on this clone: The read ends 3 residues early relative to the CDR3; the germline J gene fills the gap. This rearrangement joins TRBV11-2 to TRBJ2-7; 8 positions agree with TRBD1. CDR1 is SGHAT and CDR2 is FQNNGV in the germline V gene. J gave up 5 bases and V 5 bases, and 5 bases lay outside the gene matches. CDR3 size: 13 residues. The sequenced part of the CDR3 DNA is TGTGCCAGCAGCCCAGACAGGGGCAACGAG. Translation gives CASSPDRGNE. The whole CDR3 protein reads CASSPDRGNEQYF.

In the case of this clone: The read is 3 residues too short to cover the CDR3 end, so that end is filled in from the germline J gene. The chain carries TRBV5-3 and TRBJ1-4; a weak D match, TRBD1 (5 bases). TRBV5-3 is recorded as an ORF, its role being uncertain. V was shortened by 6 bases and J by 1 base, with 7 bases between the two germline ends. The CDR3 sequence is 13 residues long. CDR3 amino acids: CARKQETNEKLFF. The sequenced CDR3 bases are TGTGCCAGAAAACAGGAAACTAATGAAAAA.

By frequency, this clone is medium-sized (0.01 to 0.1%). The sequence runs out 3 residues before the end of the CDR3; the remainder is reconstructed from the germline J gene. This sequence joins TRBV18 and TRBJ2-5, with 10 bases identical to TRBD2. Germline lookup yields CDR1 KGHSH and CDR2 LQKENI. J was trimmed by 2 bases and V by 4 bases; bases with no gene match: 7. This CDR3 region has 16 residues. The sequenced part of the CDR3 DNA is TGTGCCAGCTCACTCGGGCTAGCGGGGGAGCAAGAGACC. Translating it yields CASSLGLAGEQET. The CDR3, in full, reads CASSLGLAGEQETQYF.

CDR3 sequence: CASSDGGVRQPQHF. The CDR3 bases that were read are TGTGCCAGCAGTGATGGGGGGGTGCGACAGCCC. This chain connects TRBV2 to TRBJ1-5; a weak D match, TRBD1 (5 bases). With the read ending 3 residues before the CDR3 end, the germline J gene is used to fill in that end. Germline CDR1 is SNHLY and CDR2 is FYNNEI. The germline V and J ends were trimmed by 3 bases and 7 bases, with 13 bases remaining between them. The CDR3 runs 14 residues.

Worth noting for this clone: The read comes to an end 3 residues before the CDR3 does, leaving the germline J gene to fill in the end. V and J are TRBV7-7 and TRBJ2-3; D remains unclear. With 3 bases removed from V and 4 bases from J, the gap between germline ends came to 8 bases. Germline CDR1 reads SSHAT; CDR2 reads FNYEAQ (reference sequence). The CDR3 is 13 residues long. The CDR3 DNA, read in part, is TGTGCCAGCAGCTTTCCAGTTCCAGATACG. The encoded protein is CASSFPVPDT. The CDR3 in full is CASSFPVPDTQYF.

In the case of this clone: Read data end 3 residues before the CDR3 end; the end is taken from the germline J gene. The chain has TRBV2 and TRBJ2-3, with 10 bases identical to TRBD2. The CDR3 runs to 13 residues. Trimming took 11 bases from V and 4 from J; bases not matched to a gene: 6. Germline loops: CDR1 SNHLY, CDR2 FYNNEI. CDR3: CAGIAGGPDTQYF. The CDR3 bases that were read are TGTGCCGGGATAGCGGGAGGCCCAGATACG.

For this clone: The read falls 3 residues short of the CDR3 end, and the missing part is taken from the germline J gene. The rearrangement joins TRBV6-4 to TRBJ2-1; weak D call: TRBD2 (6 bases). From germline, CDR1 is MRHNA and CDR2 SNTAGT. The CDR3 totals 13 residues. V lost 4 bases to trimming and J lost 5 bases, with 9 bases between them. The DNA read from the CDR3 is TGTGCCAGCAGTGCCACTAGCCACAATGAG. It encodes CASSATSHNE. The whole CDR3 protein reads CASSATSHNEQFF.

A note on this clone: The read comes to an end 3 residues before the CDR3 does, leaving the germline J gene to fill in the end. V gene TRBV23-1 combines with J gene TRBJ2-7, with TRBD1 matching over 7 bases. TRBV23-1 is an ORF; its function is uncertain. Germline trimming cut 9 bases from V and 6 bases from J; bases unmatched to any gene: 5. CDR3 length equals 11 residues. CDR3: CASKTGREQYF. The CDR3 bases that were read are TGCGCCAGTAAGACAGGGCGCGAG.

A note on this clone: The CDR3 goes on 3 residues after the read ends, and that part is filled in from the germline J gene. V is TRBV7-9 and J is TRBJ2-5; 12 nucleotides match TRBD1. V was clipped by 3 bases and J by 5 bases; unmatched bases: 4. CDR3 length: 15 amino acids. The germline CDR1 and CDR2 sequences are SEHNR and FQNEAQ (reference sequence). The CDR3 region is CASSLGQGAMETQYF. The DNA read from the CDR3 is TGTGCCAGCAGCTTGGGACAGGGGGCTATGGAGACC.

Regarding this clone: The read terminates 3 residues ahead of where the CDR3 ends, so the germline J gene completes it. The rearrangement joins TRBV29-1 to TRBJ1-1, with D tentatively TRBD1 (6 bases). CDR3 length equals 12 residues. V was shortened by 4 bases and J by 5 bases, with 11 bases between the two germline ends. Germline V lookup: CDR1 SQVTM, CDR2 ANQGSEA. CDR3 bases read: TGCAGCGTTGGTAGGGGGGGAACTGAA. Amino acids: CSVGRGGTE. The full CDR3 is CSVGRGGTEAFF.

To note about this clone: The read stops 3 residues short of the end of the CDR3; the missing end is completed from the germline J gene. The chain joins TRBV7-6 to TRBJ1-2, with TRBD1 as a possible D gene (6 bases). The CDR3 is made up of 13 amino acids. Germline CDR1 and CDR2: SGHVS and FNYEAQ. The part of the CDR3 DNA that was read is TGTGCCAGCAGCCTTGGACAGACCTACGAC. Residues: CASSLGQTYD. The entire CDR3 protein is CASSLGQTYDYTF.